The next 28 T cell receptor beta chains were all read from a single sample in a study of blood T cell repertoires in COVID-19. Assay used: immunoSEQ multiplex PCR; TCRdb lists only in-frame clones, some missing. The sample consists of under 150,000 clones, 80% to 90% of them appearing once. Sequencing was done on a sample of peripheral blood. These receptors all stem from a woman aged 60-75 years with COVID-19, enrolled during active disease.

The rearrangement uses TRBV5-1 and TRBJ2-6; D may be TRBD1 (6 bases). Per germline, CDR1 SGHRS and CDR2 YFSETQ. CDR3 length: 17 amino acids. With 4 bases removed from V and 0 bases from J, the gap between germline ends came to 14 bases. CDR3 residues: CASSPRDTSSGANVLTF. The CDR3, as DNA: TGCGCCAGCAGCCCCCGGGACACCTCCTCTGGGGCCAACGTCCTGACTTTC.

V is TRBV19 and J is TRBJ2-2, with 7 bases lining up with TRBD2. The J segment lost 1 base and the V segment lost 2 bases, leaving 4 bases of the junction unmatched. This CDR3 has 16 amino acids. Per germline, CDR1 LNHDA and CDR2 SQIVND (reference sequence). CDR3 nucleotides: TGTGCCAGTAGTATACCCCAGCGGGGGAACACCGGGGAGCTGTTTTTT. Translating gives CASSIPQRGNTGELFF.

The table lists this clone with a few counts. The chain combines TRBV13 with TRBJ2-3; D possibly corresponds to TRBD2 (6 bases). The CDR3 runs to 14 residues. Germline assignment: CDR1 PRHDT and CDR2 FYEKMQ (reference sequence). Trimming pared 2 bases from V and 8 bases from J, leaving 14 bases between. The CDR3: CASSLFGEAPTQYF. In DNA form, the CDR3 reads TGTGCCAGCAGCTTATTCGGGGAGGCTCCTACGCAGTATTTT. Supplemented by reference TRBV13 and TRBJ2-3, the full variable domain reads AAGVIQSPRHLIKEKRETATLKCYPIPRHDTVYWYQQGPGQDPQFLISFYEKMQSDKGSIPDRFSAQQFSDYHSELNMSSLELGDSALYFCASSLFGEAPTQYFGPGTRLTVL.

The DNA for the CDR3 is TGTGCCAGCAGTCACGGGGGGGCCCCCACAGATACGCAGTATTTT. Translation: CASSHGGAPTDTQYF. The gene calls are TRBV5-4 and TRBJ2-3; 8 nucleotides agree with TRBD2. After removal of 5 bases from V and 2 bases from J, the junction contained 7 bases not matched to a gene. This CDR3 is built from 15 residues. Germline V gene lookup returns CDR1 SGHNT and CDR2 YYREEE (reference sequence).

The chain is built from TRBV11-2 and TRBJ2-7, with 7 bases aligning to TRBD2. The CDR3 sequence is 15 residues long. J was trimmed by 5 bases and V by 5 bases; bases with no gene match: 12. Germline V CDR1 and CDR2: SGHAT, FQNNGV. The CDR3 is CASSMGSGTTDEQYF. CDR3 nucleotide sequence: TGTGCCAGCAGCATGGGAAGCGGGACGACGGACGAGCAGTACTTC.

The genes are TRBV25-1 and TRBJ1-1; D is uncertain. V was pared by 7 bases and J by 1 base, with 10 bases between. The CDR3 sequence is 13 residues long. In germline, CDR1 is MGHDK, CDR2 SYGVNS. The CDR3 region has the DNA TGTGCCAGCAACTCGGGTGAGAACACTGAAGCTTTCTTT. Translated: CASNSGENTEAFF.

The count of this clone is one. The genes are TRBV11-2 and TRBJ1-6; weak D call: TRBD1 (5 bases). This CDR3 has 15 residues. CDR1 SGHAT and CDR2 FQNNGV come from the germline V gene. V dropped 6 bases and J dropped 8 bases, with 17 bases sitting between them. This CDR3 is CASSPRQGGYSPLHF. DNA of the CDR3: TGTGCCAGCAGTCCCCGGCAGGGAGGTTATTCACCCCTCCACTTT.

This clone has a single count. The chain has TRBV18 and TRBJ2-5; tentative D call: TRBD1 (6 bases). The CDR3 is 13 residues long. V lost 2 bases to trimming and J lost 3 bases, with 7 bases between them. The V gene's germline CDR1 is KGHSH and CDR2 LQKENI. CDR3 sequence reads: CASSPGGEETQYF. DNA for the CDR3: TGTGCCAGCTCACCAGGGGGCGAAGAGACCCAGTACTTC.

This rearrangement joins TRBV19 to TRBJ1-5, with D tentatively TRBD1 (6 bases). The CDR3 sequence is 19 residues long. CDR1 LNHDA and CDR2 SQIVND come from the germline V gene (reference sequence). With 1 base removed from V and 1 base from J, the gap between germline ends came to 20 bases. The CDR3 is CASSIAGGQSGTSNQPQHF. CDR3 in DNA: TGTGCCAGTAGTATAGCGGGGGGGCAGAGTGGAACCAGCAATCAGCCCCAGCATTTT.

The CDR3 coding sequence is TGCGCCAGCAGCTTCCCATCGGGACAGGGTCACTACGAGCAGTACTTC. Translated, it gives CASSFPSGQGHYEQYF. The chain couples TRBV5-1 to TRBJ2-7; 9 bases are shared with TRBD1. The V gene's germline CDR1 is SGHRS and CDR2 YFSETQ. V shed 2 bases, J shed 3 bases, and the junction held 9 bases outside the gene matches. CDR3 length: 16 amino acids.

The J gene is TRBJ1-1, the V gene TRBV18; TRBD1 might be the D (6 bases). The CDR3 has 14 amino acids. Trimming left V 3 bases short and J 6 bases short, with 14 bases between. CDR1 KGHSH and CDR2 LQKENI come from the germline V gene. In DNA, the CDR3 is TGTGCCAGCTCACCCGTCCAGGGGAGAGCTGAAGCTTTCTTT. Translation gives CASSPVQGRAEAFF.

This chain links TRBV19 with TRBJ1-3, with a weak D call TRBD1 (6 bases). The CDR3 consists of 15 residues. Germline V lookup: CDR1 LNHDA, CDR2 SQIVND (reference sequence). V was trimmed by 5 bases and J by 4 bases, leaving 15 bases between them. CDR3 bases: TGTGCCAGTAGTGCGGATACAGGGCACGGAAACACCATATATTTT. Translation gives CASSADTGHGNTIYF.

This chain links TRBV19 with TRBJ2-2; TRBD2 matches at 13 bases. Germline assignment: CDR1 LNHDA and CDR2 SQIVND (reference sequence). Germline trimming cut 5 bases from V and 4 bases from J; bases unmatched to any gene: 4. The CDR3 has 16 residues. The CDR3 coding sequence is TGTGCCAGTAGTGTGGGACTAGCGGGACTCACCGGGGAGCTGTTTTTT. Residues: CASSVGLAGLTGELFF.

This clone showed up just once. V usage is TRBV6-2 or TRBV6-3 and J usage is TRBJ1-5; D uncertain. The germline V and J ends were trimmed by 4 bases and 2 bases, with 12 bases remaining between them. The CDR3 loop spans 15 amino acids. Germline V gene sequence: CDR1 MNHEY, CDR2 SVGEGT. This chain's CDR3 is CASSLKIRGNQPQHF. CDR3 in DNA: TGTGCCAGCAGTTTGAAGATACGGGGCAATCAGCCCCAGCATTTT.

The chain carries TRBV6-5 and TRBJ1-1; TRBD1 might be the D (5 bases). This CDR3 spans 13 amino acids. The germline V and J ends were trimmed by 7 bases and 2 bases, with 11 bases remaining between them. Germline V gene sequence: CDR1 MNHEY, CDR2 SVGAGI. CDR3 residues: CASTPGVNTEAFF. The CDR3 DNA is TGTGCCAGCACCCCGGGGGTCAACACTGAAGCTTTCTTT.

The rearrangement links TRBV7-2 to TRBJ1-5; 9 positions agree with TRBD1. From germline, CDR1 is SGHTA and CDR2 FQGNSA. With 5 bases clipped from V and 4 bases from J, the junction kept 6 bases outside the gene matches. The CDR3 extends over 15 amino acids. The CDR3 spells CASSPLGQGNQPQHF. The CDR3 DNA is TGTGCCAGCAGCCCGCTGGGACAGGGTAATCAGCCCCAGCATTTT.

The chain uses TRBV7-2 and TRBJ2-1; D not certain. V was shortened by 0 bases and J by 2 bases, with 8 bases between the two germline ends. This CDR3 region has 15 residues. The germline gives CDR1 SGHTA, CDR2 FQGNSA. The CDR3 region is CASSLAARTYNEQFF. The CDR3 DNA reads as TGTGCCAGCAGCTTAGCTGCGCGAACCTACAATGAGCAGTTCTTC.

V gene TRBV24-1 combines with J gene TRBJ2-5, with 8 positions matching TRBD1. CDR1 and CDR2 from the germline V gene are KGHDR and SFDVKD. CDR3 length equals 14 residues. V shed 4 bases, J shed 4 bases, and the junction held 4 bases outside the gene matches. The CDR3 nucleotides are TGTGCCACCAGTGAAGGCAGGGGGCCAGAGACCCAGTACTTC. Its translation: CATSEGRGPETQYF.

The V call is TRBV27, the J call TRBJ2-7, with 10 bases that match TRBD2. Per germline, CDR1 MNHEY and CDR2 SMNVEV (reference sequence). V lost 5 bases, J lost 6 bases, and 7 bases stayed unmatched. The CDR3 extends over 14 amino acids. The DNA for the CDR3 is TGTGCCAGCAGTGGGAGCGGGGGGGATCCCGAGCAGTACTTC. Its protein is CASSGSGGDPEQYF.

Here the CDR3 reads CASSLGPDSYEQYF. DNA for the CDR3: TGTGCCAGCAGCTTAGGTCCAGACTCCTACGAGCAGTACTTC. The chain uses TRBV7-2 and TRBJ2-7; D is uncertain. Germline V gene data show CDR1 as SGHTA and CDR2 as FQGNSA. The CDR3 has 14 amino acids. V was trimmed by 1 base and J by 0 bases, leaving 7 bases between them.

The CDR3 protein is CASSVLAGGTGELFF. CDR3 nucleotides: TGTGCCAGCAGTGTACTAGCGGGGGGCACCGGGGAGCTGTTTTTT. V and J are TRBV2 and TRBJ2-2, with 12 nucleotides matching TRBD2. The CDR3 is 15 amino acids. V lost 4 bases to trimming and J lost 4 bases; unmatched junction nucleotides: 1. Germline CDR1 is SNHLY and CDR2 is FYNNEI.

The CDR3 nucleotides are TGTGCCAGCAGCACTCGGACTAGGAGGCAGGAGCAGTACTTC. It is translated as CASSTRTRRQEQYF. The rearrangement joins TRBV3-1 (or the pseudogene TRBV3-2) to TRBJ2-7; the match to TRBD2 covers 7 bases. Germline lookup yields CDR1 LGHDT and CDR2 YNNKEL (reference sequence). The CDR3 runs to 14 residues. Losses at the gene ends were 5 bases for V and 7 bases for J; bases not matched to a gene: 11.

The chain recombines TRBV7-2 with TRBJ2-7, with TRBD2 identical over 8 bases. V lost 1 base to trimming and J lost 2 bases; unmatched junction nucleotides: 4. The CDR3 is 15 amino acids. Germline values: CDR1 SGHTA, CDR2 FQGNSA. CDR3 region: CASSLGSSGAYEQYF. For the CDR3, the DNA is TGTGCCAGCAGCTTAGGTAGTAGCGGGGCCTACGAGCAGTACTTC.

The chain couples TRBV30 to TRBJ1-2, with 7 bases aligning to TRBD1. Germline V gives CDR1 GTSNPN, CDR2 SVGIG (reference sequence). After removal of 2 bases from V and 4 bases from J, the junction contained 10 bases not matched to a gene. The length of the CDR3 is 15 residues. The CDR3 nucleotides are TGTGCCTGGAGTCCTTTAACAGGGGCTCGCTATGGCTACACCTTC. Translating it yields CAWSPLTGARYGYTF.

In this sample, this clone turned up once. The chain is built from TRBV7-6 and TRBJ2-5, with D possibly matching TRBD1 (6 bases). Germline V gene sequence: CDR1 SGHVS, CDR2 FNYEAQ. V was pared by 4 bases and J by 1 base, with 19 bases between. This CDR3 has 17 residues. The CDR3, as DNA: TGTGCCAGCAGCTCTTACTCGGGACACCTCCTCCAAGAGACCCAGTACTTC. It is translated as CASSSYSGHLLQETQYF.

This chain joins TRBV19 and TRBJ1-5; D not resolved. Trimming pared 3 bases from V and 8 bases from J, leaving 17 bases between. Looked up from germline, CDR1 is LNHDA and CDR2 is SQIVND (reference sequence). The CDR3 consists of 15 residues. CDR3 nucleotides: TGTGCCAGTAGTATCCCCGGGGAATACAGAGAGCCCCAGCATTTT. Translation: CASSIPGEYREPQHF. Drawing the rest from reference TRBV19 and TRBJ1-5, the complete variable domain is DGGITQSPKYLFRKEGQNVTLSCEQNLNHDAMYWYRQDPGQGLRLIYYSQIVNDFQKGDIAEGYSVSREKKESFPLTVTSAQKNPTAFYLCASSIPGEYREPQHFGDGTRLSIL.

This clone was found a few times. The chain joins TRBV5-4 to TRBJ2-5; TRBD1 matches at 8 bases. The CDR3 extends over 15 amino acids. With 5 bases clipped from V and 2 bases from J, the junction kept 8 bases outside the gene matches. CDR1 and CDR2 from the germline V gene are SGHNT and YYREEE (reference sequence). The CDR3 here is CASRFTGGTQETQYF. CDR3 DNA: TGTGCCAGCAGATTTACAGGGGGAACTCAAGAGACCCAGTACTTC. Full variable domain (missing parts from reference TRBV5-4 and TRBJ2-5): ETGVTQSPTHLIKTRGQQVTLRCSSQSGHNTVSWYQQALGQGPQFIFQYYREEENGRGNFPPRFSGLQFPNYSSELNVNALELDDSALYLCASRFTGGTQETQYFGPGTRLLVL.

This chain uses TRBV7-2 with TRBJ1-1; 7 nucleotides line up with TRBD1. Germline V gene sequence: CDR1 SGHTA, CDR2 FQGNSA. The CDR3 spans 14 residues. Germline trimming cut 2 bases from V and 4 bases from J; bases unmatched to any gene: 4. The CDR3 reads CASSLNRGITEAFF. As DNA, the CDR3 is TGTGCCAGCAGCTTAAACAGGGGAATCACTGAAGCTTTCTTT.